This passage covers 20 T cell receptor beta chains from one sample sequenced in a study of technical replicates of blood from a few donors. Profiled with immunoSEQ multiplex PCR; TCRdb holds only in-frame clones, not every one. The sample includes around 57,000 clones, 97% seen only once; the top ten take approximately 0.18%. Specimen: T cells isolated from PBMCs. The receptors come from a human donor in good health.

The chain links TRBV7-9 to TRBJ2-2; 10 bases match TRBD2. Germline V gene lookup returns CDR1 SEHNR and CDR2 FQNEAQ (reference sequence). There are 16 residues in the CDR3. With V trimmed by 5 bases and J by 5 bases, 8 bases remained unmatched. The CDR3 nucleotides are TGTGCCAGCAGCCCTCGGCTAGCGGGAGAAACCGGGGAGCTGTTTTTT. It specifies CASSPRLAGETGELFF.

The chain carries TRBV6-5 and TRBJ2-3; D is unclear. Germline V gene sequence: CDR1 MNHEY, CDR2 SVGAGI. The CDR3 extends over 15 amino acids. Trimming shortened V by 2 bases and J by 4 bases, and 13 bases separated the two germline ends. The CDR3 DNA sequence: TGTGCCAGCAGTTACGGCAGGTTAATGGCAGATACGCAGTATTTT. Protein sequence: CASSYGRLMADTQYF.

This clone is a singleton in its sample. V usage is TRBV11-3 and J usage is TRBJ1-6, with TRBD1 as a possible D gene (6 bases). The V gene lost 3 bases and the J gene lost 3 bases, with 9 bases spanning the gap. The V gene's germline CDR1 is SGHNT and CDR2 YENEEA. This CDR3 spans 15 amino acids. Here the CDR3 DNA reads TGTGCCAGCAGCTTCCAGGGGCACTATAATTCACCCCTCCACTTT. This gives the protein CASSFQGHYNSPLHF.

The rearrangement joins TRBV11-3 to TRBJ2-7; a possible D gene is TRBD1 (6 bases). CDR3 length: 13 amino acids. V lost 3 bases and J lost 9, with 15 bases in between. Looked up from germline, CDR1 is SGHNT and CDR2 is YENEEA. CDR3 bases: TGTGCCAGCAGCTTGGGGGCCACTTCCTGGCAGTACTTC. Its translation is CASSLGATSWQYF. Filled out from reference TRBV11-3 and TRBJ2-7, the complete variable domain reads EAGVVQSPRYKIIEKKQPVAFWCNPISGHNTLYWYLQNLGQGPELLIRYENEEAVDDSQLPKDRFSAERLKGVDSTLKIQPAELGDSAVYLCASSLGATSWQYFGPGTRLTVT.

The chain links TRBV29-1 to TRBJ2-2; the match to TRBD1 covers 7 bases. Germline V CDR1 and CDR2: SQVTM, ANQGSEA. This CDR3 region has 14 residues. With V trimmed by 6 bases and J by 7 bases, 11 bases remained unmatched. CDR3 sequence (DNA): TGCAGCGTAAGAGGGACAGTTTATAACGGGGAGCTGTTTTTT. Translation: CSVRGTVYNGELFF.

This chain connects TRBV6-5 to TRBJ2-7; TRBD1 aligns across 7 bases. The CDR3 is made up of 13 amino acids. Germline V CDR1 and CDR2: MNHEY, SVGAGI. V was pared by 5 bases and J by 3 bases, with 4 bases of the junction left unmatched. CDR3 residues: CASSIDRVYEQYF. The CDR3 nucleotides are TGTGCCAGCAGTATAGACAGGGTCTACGAGCAGTACTTC.

V usage is TRBV2 and J usage is TRBJ1-5; perhaps TRBD1 as D (5 bases). The CDR3 spans 15 residues. Looked up from germline, CDR1 is SNHLY and CDR2 is FYNNEI. V lost 5 bases, J lost 0 bases, and 11 bases lay in between. CDR3 amino acids: CASSPDRYSNQPQHF. In DNA, the CDR3 is TGTGCCAGCAGTCCCGACAGATATAGCAATCAGCCCCAGCATTTT.

This sequence joins TRBV30 and TRBJ1-2; D might be TRBD1 (6 bases). CDR3 size: 17 residues. Trimming removed 0 bases from V and 8 bases from J, with 25 bases in between. The germline gives CDR1 GTSNPN, CDR2 SVGIG (reference sequence). Written as DNA, the CDR3 is TGTGCCTGGAGTGTACGTCCATTCAGGGGAACGGGGAGCGGCTACACCTTC. Translation: CAWSVRPFRGTGSGYTF.

The gene calls are TRBV19 and TRBJ2-7; 7 bases are a match to TRBD1. Looked up from germline, CDR1 is LNHDA and CDR2 is SQIVND (reference sequence). With 5 bases clipped from V and 2 bases from J, the junction kept 6 bases outside the gene matches. The CDR3 consists of 14 residues. The CDR3 region is CASSQQGVTYEQYF. DNA of the CDR3: TGTGCCAGTAGTCAGCAGGGGGTTACCTACGAGCAGTACTTC.

J is TRBJ1-3 and V is TRBV10-2; D is uncertain. The V end lost 1 base, the J end lost 2 bases, and 6 bases lay between the germline ends. This CDR3 is built from 14 residues. Germline V gene lookup returns CDR1 WSHSY and CDR2 SAAADI. CDR3 in amino acids: CASSEWLTGNTIYF. Here the CDR3 DNA reads TGCGCCAGCAGTGAGTGGCTTACTGGAAACACCATATATTTT.

V gene TRBV19 combines with J gene TRBJ1-4, with D perhaps TRBD1 (5 bases). The CDR3 extends over 16 amino acids. V was shortened by 6 bases and J by 2 bases, with 16 bases between the two germline ends. In germline, CDR1 is LNHDA, CDR2 SQIVND (reference sequence). CDR3 coding DNA: TGTGCCAGTAGCCTTTATACAGGCCTTACTAATGAAAAACTGTTTTTT. Its translation is CASSLYTGLTNEKLFF. The complete variable domain, with remaining parts taken from reference TRBV19 and TRBJ1-4, reads DGGITQSPKYLFRKEGQNVTLSCEQNLNHDAMYWYRQDPGQGLRLIYYSQIVNDFQKGDIAEGYSVSREKKESFPLTVTSAQKNPTAFYLCASSLYTGLTNEKLFFGSGTQLSVL.

The CDR3 reads CASSQNLAGGGETQYF. The CDR3 coding sequence is TGTGCCAGCAGCCAAAACCTAGCGGGGGGTGGAGAGACCCAGTACTTC. The chain combines TRBV4-2 with TRBJ2-5; 11 bases agree with TRBD2. V was clipped by 2 bases and J by 4 bases; unmatched bases: 6. The germline V gene has CDR1 LGHNA and CDR2 YNFKEQ. The CDR3 loop spans 16 amino acids.

This chain uses TRBV11-2 with TRBJ1-2; the D gene is possibly TRBD1 (6 bases). CDR1 SGHAT and CDR2 FQNNGV come from the germline V gene. The CDR3 runs 13 residues. Trimming shortened V by 4 bases and J by 6 bases, and 12 bases separated the two germline ends. In DNA form, the CDR3 reads TGTGCCAGCAGCTCAACAGGGATTGATGGCTACACCTTC. The encoded protein is CASSSTGIDGYTF.

V is TRBV19 and J is TRBJ1-6; D unresolved. V lost 6 bases, J lost 3 bases, and 12 bases lay in between. The CDR3 is 15 amino acids. Germline assignment: CDR1 LNHDA and CDR2 SQIVND (reference sequence). Here the CDR3 DNA reads TGTGCCAGTAGGCCCCCGGGGTACTATAATTCACCCCTCCACTTT. Encoded protein: CASRPPGYYNSPLHF.

V usage is TRBV7-9 and J usage is TRBJ1-4; 9 nucleotides agree with TRBD1. Germline CDR1 reads SEHNR; CDR2 reads FQNEAQ (reference sequence). With 1 base clipped from V and 5 bases from J, the junction kept 14 bases outside the gene matches. CDR3 length: 19 residues. The CDR3 region is CASSLVGTGSRSDNEKLFF. The DNA for the CDR3 is TGTGCCAGCAGCTTAGTGGGGACAGGGAGCCGCAGTGACAATGAAAAACTGTTTTTT. Based on the CDR3 plus reference TRBV7-9 and TRBJ1-4, the full variable domain is DTGVSQNPRHKITKRGQNVTFRCDPISEHNRLYWYRQTLGQGPEFLTYFQNEAQLEKSRLLSDRFSAERPKGSFSTLEIQRTEQGDSAMYLCASSLVGTGSRSDNEKLFFGSGTQLSVL.

This chain links TRBV19 with TRBJ1-5; a possible D gene is TRBD1 (5 bases). This CDR3 region has 15 residues. Germline lookup yields CDR1 LNHDA and CDR2 SQIVND (reference sequence). V lost 10 bases, J lost 1 base, and 17 bases lay in between. The CDR3 DNA sequence: TGTGCCACGAGACAGTTTCGGGAGAGCAATCAGCCCCAGCATTTT. Translation: CATRQFRESNQPQHF.

The chain uses TRBV7-9 and TRBJ2-6; no definite D call. The CDR3 consists of 14 residues. Per the germline V gene, CDR1 is SEHNR and CDR2 is FQNEAQ (reference sequence). V was pared by 6 bases and J by 4 bases, with 10 bases between. Written as DNA, the CDR3 is TGTGCCAGCAGTCTGGGCGCGGGGGCCAACGTCCTGACTTTC. Translation: CASSLGAGANVLTF. Complete variable domain (other parts from reference TRBV7-9 and TRBJ2-6): DTGVSQNPRHKITKRGQNVTFRCDPISEHNRLYWYRQTLGQGPEFLTYFQNEAQLEKSRLLSDRFSAERPKGSFSTLEIQRTEQGDSAMYLCASSLGAGANVLTFGAGSRLTVL.

The chain couples TRBV2 to TRBJ1-1; 7 nucleotides align to TRBD1. From germline, CDR1 is SNHLY and CDR2 FYNNEI. Trimming cost V 6 bases and J 2 bases; bases outside gene matches: 12. This CDR3 region has 16 residues. CDR3 DNA sequence: TGTGCCAGCAGCAGGGGCGTTCACAGGGGCAACACTGAAGCTTTCTTT. Its protein product is CASSRGVHRGNTEAFF.

This chain joins TRBV25-1 and TRBJ2-2; 9 nucleotides match TRBD2. The CDR3 consists of 15 residues. Germline-derived CDR1 and CDR2 are MGHDK and SYGVNS. V gave up 1 base and J gave up 3 bases; unmatched junction bases: 0. The CDR3, as DNA: TGTGCCAGCAGTGAATTAGCGGGGGACACCGGGGAGCTGTTTTTT. This sequence encodes CASSELAGDTGELFF.

DNA for the CDR3: TGTGCCAGCAGGGACAGGGAATGGACCGGGGAGCTGTTTTTT. This gives the protein CASRDREWTGELFF. The chain links TRBV6-1 to TRBJ2-2; 8 nucleotides agree with TRBD1. The CDR3 has 14 residues. Germline V CDR1 and CDR2: MNHNS, SASEGT. V shed 6 bases and J 5 bases; nucleotides not matched to a gene: 5.